This T cell receptor (beta chain) derives from a study of siplizumab effects on memory and regulatory T cells. Whole-study findings and limits: It seemed that naive T cells were more diverse than memory cells and were major contributors to the alloresponse. The authors mapped only a minor fraction of alloreactive clones to unstimulated subsets.

Per sample, some 100,000 TCR templates were assayed. The data were produced by immunoSEQ multiplex PCR, yet TCRdb's version contains in-frame clones alone and is incomplete. This table holds approximately 50,000 clones, about 94% found once. About this clone: Its antigen is unknown.

V was shortened by 9 bases and J by 3 bases, with 15 bases between the two germline ends. This CDR3 has 13 amino acids. Germline V gene lookup returns CDR1 MNHEY and CDR2 SMNVEV (reference sequence). Input material: CD8+ T cells sorted from blood. The rearrangement links TRBV27 to TRBJ2-7; TRBD2 might be the D (6 bases). This receptor was identified in a human donor in good health. CDR3 region: CASAGGRNYEQYF. CDR3 nucleotide sequence: TGTGCCAGTGCAGGAGGGCGGAACTACGAGCAGTACTTC.